This entry lists 30 T cell receptor beta chains sequenced from one sample in a study of blood T cell repertoires in COVID-19. The assay was immunoSEQ multiplex PCR, and TCRdb's table has in-frame clones only and misses some. This sample carries some 150,000 clones, roughly 90% of them seen once, and the ten largest clones take 3.5% to 4.5%. Specimen: peripheral blood. Receptors originate from a woman between 55 and 75 years old with active or convalescent COVID-19.

The chain employs TRBV30 and TRBJ1-1, with 7 bases matching TRBD1. The V and J ends lost 3 bases and 7 bases, in that order; junction bases with no gene match: 2. This CDR3 has 11 amino acids. The germline CDR1 and CDR2 sequences are GTSNPN and SVGIG (reference sequence). The CDR3 here is CAWSAGGEAFF. The CDR3 DNA reads TGTGCCTGGAGCGCAGGGGGTGAAGCTTTCTTT.

The chain combines TRBV7-2 with TRBJ1-4, with 9 positions matching TRBD1. The CDR3 is made up of 14 amino acids. V was clipped by 5 bases and J by 8 bases; unmatched bases: 6. In germline, CDR1 is SGHTA, CDR2 FQGNSA. Here the CDR3 reads CASSTRTGVEKLFF. CDR3 in DNA: TGTGCCAGCAGCACCCGGACAGGGGTCGAAAAACTGTTTTTT.

Remarks on this clone: Other DNA sequences from this sample encode an identical CDR3 as well. V is TRBV4-3 and J is TRBJ1-1; D gene unclear. Trimming left V 1 base short and J 1 base short, with 4 bases between. This CDR3 has 13 amino acids. In germline, CDR1 is LGHNA, CDR2 YSLEER. CDR3 nucleotide sequence: TGCGCCAGCAGCCAAGCAGGGAACACTGAAGCTTTCTTT. Protein: CASSQAGNTEAFF.

A single count supports this clone. The rearrangement links TRBV7-9 to TRBJ1-1, with TRBD1 matching over 7 bases. The CDR3 has 15 amino acids. Germline CDR1 SEHNR, CDR2 FQNEAQ (reference sequence). The J segment lost 0 bases and the V segment lost 7 bases, leaving 8 bases of the junction unmatched. The CDR3 sequence is CASIRTGLMNTEAFF. The CDR3, as DNA: TGTGCCAGCATCAGGACAGGACTCATGAACACTGAAGCTTTCTTT. Looking up the rest from reference TRBV7-9 and TRBJ1-1 gives the full variable domain: DTGVSQNPRHKITKRGQNVTFRCDPISEHNRLYWYRQTLGQGPEFLTYFQNEAQLEKSRLLSDRFSAERPKGSFSTLEIQRTEQGDSAMYLCASIRTGLMNTEAFFGQGTRLTVV.

The chain uses TRBV21-1 and TRBJ2-7; the D segment call TRBD1 is taken from the table without a DNA check. TRBV21-1 is a recognized pseudogene. CDR3 length: 14 residues. The CDR3 protein is CASKPRGIPYEQYF. The CDR3 nucleotides read TGTGCCAGCAAACCAAGGGGGATTCCCTACGAGCAGTACTTC.

The CDR3 DNA sequence: TGTGCCAGCAGCCAACAGGGACAGGATGAAAAACTGTTTTTT. This sequence encodes CASSQQGQDEKLFF. The chain recombines TRBV5-6 with TRBJ1-4; 8 bases line up with TRBD1. Trimming removed 4 bases from V and 6 bases from J; junction bases left unmatched: 5. This CDR3 region has 14 residues. Germline V CDR1 and CDR2: SGHDT, YYEEEE. Together with reference TRBV5-6 and TRBJ1-4, the CDR3 gives the full variable domain: DAGVTQSPTHLIKTRGQQVTLRCSPKSGHDTVSWYQQALGQGPQFIFQYYEEEERQRGNFPDRFSGHQFPNYSSELNVNALLLGDSALYLCASSQQGQDEKLFFGSGTQLSVL.

This chain connects TRBV7-9 to TRBJ2-5, with D perhaps matching TRBD1 (5 bases). In germline, CDR1 is SEHNR, CDR2 FQNEAQ (reference sequence). The length of the CDR3 is 13 residues. The V end was cut by 5 bases, the J end by 1 base, with 8 bases between. This CDR3 is CASSPQVQETQYF. For the CDR3, the DNA is TGTGCCAGCAGCCCACAGGTCCAAGAGACCCAGTACTTC.

The chain uses TRBV7-2 and TRBJ1-6; D gene uncertain. Germline V gene data show CDR1 as SGHTA and CDR2 as FQGNSA. V was shortened by 5 bases and J by 8 bases, with 13 bases between the two germline ends. CDR3 length: 14 amino acids. The CDR3, as DNA: TGTGCCAGCAGCCCGCGGAATCGGGATTCACCCCTCCACTTT. Residues: CASSPRNRDSPLHF.

This chain's CDR3 is CASSLRETQYF. CDR3 in DNA: TGTGCCAGCTCACTGAGGGAGACCCAGTACTTC. The chain has TRBV18 and TRBJ2-5, with no clear D. This CDR3 is 11 amino acids long. V was clipped by 4 bases and J by 5 bases, with 5 bases between them. Germline values: CDR1 KGHSH, CDR2 LQKENI.

The chain recombines TRBV2 with TRBJ1-3; D is undetermined. Germline loops: CDR1 SNHLY, CDR2 FYNNEI. Trimming left V 5 bases short and J 3 bases short, with 14 bases between. The CDR3 is made up of 15 amino acids. The CDR3 DNA reads as TGTGCCAGCAGTATACAAGGAGCGGTTGGAAACACCATATATTTT. Protein: CASSIQGAVGNTIYF.

The chain has TRBV3-1 (or the pseudogene TRBV3-2) and TRBJ1-1; no firm D call. V was pared by 4 bases and J by 4 bases, with 10 bases between. CDR3 size: 13 residues. Germline V gene data show CDR1 as LGHDT and CDR2 as YNNKEL (reference sequence). The CDR3 DNA reads TGTGCCAGCAGCCCCAGTATCGCCACTGAAGCTTTCTTT. Translated, it gives CASSPSIATEAFF.

This clone was detected only once. The chain joins TRBV6-5 to TRBJ1-1, with 10 nucleotides matching TRBD1. The germline V gene encodes CDR1 MNHEY and CDR2 SVGAGI. CDR3 length: 14 residues. V was pared by 11 bases and J by 0 bases, with 6 bases of the junction left unmatched. Here the CDR3 reads CAGGTGALNTEAFF. CDR3 in DNA: TGTGCCGGAGGGACAGGGGCTTTGAACACTGAAGCTTTCTTT.

The chain links TRBV19 to TRBJ2-4, with TRBD1 matching 8 bases. This CDR3 is 15 amino acids long. V trimming: 5 bases; J trimming: 5 bases; junction bases outside the gene matches: 8. CDR1 is LNHDA, CDR2 SQIVND, per germline (reference sequence). CDR3 DNA: TGTGCCAGTAGTCCCGAATCGACAGGGGAAAACATTCAGTACTTC. It translates to CASSPESTGENIQYF.

The chain uses TRBV9 and TRBJ1-4, with D tentatively TRBD1 (6 bases). Germline values: CDR1 SGDLS, CDR2 YYNGEE. The V gene lost 2 bases and the J gene lost 11 bases, with 16 bases spanning the gap. This CDR3 is 14 amino acids long. CDR3 DNA sequence: TGTGCCAGCAGCGTTTCGGGACACCGTGGGAAACTGTTTTTT. Residues: CASSVSGHRGKLFF.

The chain recombines TRBV10-3 with TRBJ1-6; no firm D call. Trimming took 3 bases from V and 7 from J, leaving 13 bases between them. CDR1 and CDR2 from the germline V gene are ENHRY and SYGVKD. The CDR3 has 15 amino acids. The CDR3 nucleotides are TGTGCCATCAGTGAAAGGTTGAGGGAAAATTCACCCCTCCACTTT. Translation gives CAISERLRENSPLHF.

V usage is TRBV7-8 and J usage is TRBJ1-4; 8 bases map to TRBD1. The CDR3 loop spans 14 amino acids. The V segment lost 4 bases and the J segment 6 bases; nucleotides outside the gene matches: 4. Germline loops: CDR1 SGHVS, CDR2 FQNEAQ. The CDR3: CASSSGQGDEKLFF. CDR3 in DNA: TGTGCCAGCAGCTCCGGACAGGGAGATGAAAAACTGTTTTTT. The full variable domain, its missing parts supplied by reference TRBV7-8 and TRBJ1-4, is GAGVSQSPRYKVAKRGQDVALRCDPISGHVSLFWYQQALGQGPEFLTYFQNEAQLDKSGLPSDRFFAERPEGSVSTLKIQRTQQEDSAVYLCASSSGQGDEKLFFGSGTQLSVL.

This clone appeared once. CDR3 sequence: CASSYSGTVNYGYTF. The CDR3 DNA reads as TGTGCCAGCAGTTACTCGGGGACAGTTAACTATGGCTACACCTTC. The chain couples TRBV6-5 to TRBJ1-2; TRBD1 agrees at 7 bases. The CDR3 loop spans 15 amino acids. Germline V gene sequence: CDR1 MNHEY, CDR2 SVGAGI. The junction had 2 bases not matched to a gene; V was cut back by 0 bases and J by 1 base.

The chain uses TRBV2 and TRBJ1-2; 8 bases align to TRBD1. Germline-derived CDR1 and CDR2 are SNHLY and FYNNEI. V was pared by 3 bases and J by 7 bases, with 4 bases of the junction left unmatched. There are 13 residues in the CDR3. The CDR3 loop reads CASSDRTGSGYTF. The CDR3 DNA sequence: TGTGCCAGCAGTGACAGGACAGGGTCTGGCTACACCTTC.

The J gene is TRBJ2-2, the V gene TRBV19, with 7 bases identical to TRBD1. Germline V CDR1 and CDR2: LNHDA, SQIVND (reference sequence). Trimming at V came to 5 bases and at J to 5 bases, leaving 5 bases not matched to a gene. There are 14 residues in the CDR3. As DNA, the CDR3 is TGTGCCAGTAGTTTCTTACAGGGGACCGGGGAGCTGTTTTTT. It is translated as CASSFLQGTGELFF.

Regarding this clone: The sample contains more than one DNA sequence encoding this CDR3. The rearrangement links TRBV12-3 or TRBV12-4 to TRBJ1-5; D remains unclear. Trimming shortened V by 5 bases and J by 4 bases, and 3 bases separated the two germline ends. The CDR3 is 11 amino acids. CDR3 nucleotide sequence: TGTGCCAGCAGTCTGAATCAGCCCCAGCATTTT. Translated, it gives CASSLNQPQHF.

The chain recombines TRBV7-9 with TRBJ2-3; 9 nucleotides line up with TRBD2. Germline CDR1 SEHNR, CDR2 FQNEAQ (reference sequence). CDR3 length: 15 residues. J lost 7 bases, V lost 4 bases, and 9 bases had no gene match. CDR3 in DNA: TGTGCCAGCAGCTCAAACCTGGCGGGGGGGTATACGCAGTATTTT. Protein: CASSSNLAGGYTQYF.

The genes are TRBV6-5 and TRBJ1-4; TRBD1 matches 10 bases. V lost 0 bases, J lost 7 bases, and 5 bases stayed unmatched. There are 16 residues in the CDR3. Germline CDR1 is MNHEY and CDR2 is SVGAGI. Here the CDR3 DNA reads TGTGCCAGCAGTTACTCGACAGGGGGCAGGGGTGAAAAACTGTTTTTT. Encoded protein: CASSYSTGGRGEKLFF.

This clone has just one count. This rearrangement joins TRBV10-3 to TRBJ1-2, with 9 nucleotides matching TRBD1. CDR3 length equals 13 residues. The germline V gene encodes CDR1 ENHRY and CDR2 SYGVKD. V lost 0 bases, J lost 8 bases, and 1 base stayed unmatched. This chain's CDR3 is CAISESGTGGYTF. The CDR3 region has the DNA TGTGCCATCAGTGAGTCCGGGACAGGGGGCTACACCTTC.

Only a few counts were recorded for this clone. The V and J genes are TRBV19 and TRBJ1-1; TRBD1 agrees at 8 bases. Germline loops: CDR1 LNHDA, CDR2 SQIVND (reference sequence). The CDR3 runs to 14 residues. The junction had 6 bases not matched to a gene; V was cut back by 5 bases and J by 4 bases. In nucleotides, the CDR3 is TGTGCCAGTAGTTGGACAGGGAGAATCACTGAAGCTTTCTTT. Translated, it gives CASSWTGRITEAFF.

The table lists this clone with a few counts. The rearrangement uses TRBV6-2 or TRBV6-3 and TRBJ2-1; a weak D match, TRBD2 (6 bases). CDR3 length equals 17 residues. Trimming pared 0 bases from V and 4 bases from J, leaving 16 bases between. Germline assignment: CDR1 MNHEY and CDR2 SVGEGT. The CDR3 protein is CASSYSPVSGIYNEQFF. CDR3 bases: TGTGCCAGCAGTTACTCTCCCGTTAGCGGAATTTACAATGAGCAGTTCTTC.

The gene calls are TRBV3-1 (or the pseudogene TRBV3-2) and TRBJ1-4; D is perhaps TRBD1 (6 bases). The CDR3 has 13 amino acids. CDR1 is LGHDT, CDR2 YNNKEL, per germline (reference sequence). Trimming left V 3 bases short and J 8 bases short, with 10 bases between. The CDR3 is CASSQRTVEKLFF. The CDR3 bases are TGTGCCAGCAGCCAGAGGACAGTAGAAAAACTGTTTTTT.

This chain links TRBV10-3 with TRBJ2-7; 7 bases match TRBD1. CDR3 length equals 14 residues. CDR1 ENHRY and CDR2 SYGVKD come from the germline V gene. V shed 6 bases and J 3 bases; nucleotides not matched to a gene: 8. The CDR3 protein is CAISPGQLGYEQYF. CDR3 in DNA: TGTGCCATCAGCCCGGGACAGCTGGGCTACGAGCAGTACTTC.

V is TRBV7-8 and J is TRBJ1-5, with D uncertain. The germline V gene has CDR1 SGHVS and CDR2 FQNEAQ. The CDR3 length is 15 residues. Trimming removed 5 bases from V and 0 bases from J, with 11 bases in between. The CDR3 coding sequence is TGTGCCAGCAGCCCCGACACATCTAGCAATCAGCCCCAGCATTTT. Translation: CASSPDTSSNQPQHF.

This clone was recorded only once. At the DNA level, this CDR3 is encoded by other sequences in the same sample as well. The V gene is TRBV4-3, the J gene TRBJ2-7; 11 bases map to TRBD2. This CDR3 is 15 amino acids long. V lost 0 bases, J lost 3 bases, and 1 base stayed unmatched. The germline V gene encodes CDR1 LGHNA and CDR2 YSLEER. Here the CDR3 DNA reads TGCGCCAGCAGCCAAGAAACTAGCGGGGGCTACGAGCAGTACTTC. Translating it yields CASSQETSGGYEQYF.

This chain uses TRBV7-2 with TRBJ2-1, with D perhaps TRBD2 (5 bases). Germline assignment: CDR1 SGHTA and CDR2 FQGNSA. The ends were cut back, 5 bases at V and 2 bases at J, with 13 bases in the middle. The CDR3 extends over 15 amino acids. The CDR3 protein is CASSPGSRAYNEQFF. CDR3 nucleotides: TGTGCCAGCAGCCCGGGGAGTAGGGCCTACAATGAGCAGTTCTTC.